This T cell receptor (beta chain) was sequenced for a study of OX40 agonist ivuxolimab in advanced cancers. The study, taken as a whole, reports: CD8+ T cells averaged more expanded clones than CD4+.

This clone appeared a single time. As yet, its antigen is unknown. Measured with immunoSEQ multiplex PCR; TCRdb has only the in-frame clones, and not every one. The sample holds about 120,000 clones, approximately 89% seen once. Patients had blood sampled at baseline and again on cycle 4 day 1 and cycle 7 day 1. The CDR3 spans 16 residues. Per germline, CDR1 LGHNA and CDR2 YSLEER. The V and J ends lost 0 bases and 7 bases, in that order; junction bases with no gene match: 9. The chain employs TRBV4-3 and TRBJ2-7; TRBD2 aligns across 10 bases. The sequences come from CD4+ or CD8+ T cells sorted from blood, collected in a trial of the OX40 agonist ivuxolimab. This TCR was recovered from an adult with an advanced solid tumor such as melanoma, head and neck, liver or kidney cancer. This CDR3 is CASSQEVAGGTWEQYF. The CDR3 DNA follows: TGCGCCAGCAGCCAAGAGGTAGCGGGAGGCACTTGGGAGCAGTACTTC.